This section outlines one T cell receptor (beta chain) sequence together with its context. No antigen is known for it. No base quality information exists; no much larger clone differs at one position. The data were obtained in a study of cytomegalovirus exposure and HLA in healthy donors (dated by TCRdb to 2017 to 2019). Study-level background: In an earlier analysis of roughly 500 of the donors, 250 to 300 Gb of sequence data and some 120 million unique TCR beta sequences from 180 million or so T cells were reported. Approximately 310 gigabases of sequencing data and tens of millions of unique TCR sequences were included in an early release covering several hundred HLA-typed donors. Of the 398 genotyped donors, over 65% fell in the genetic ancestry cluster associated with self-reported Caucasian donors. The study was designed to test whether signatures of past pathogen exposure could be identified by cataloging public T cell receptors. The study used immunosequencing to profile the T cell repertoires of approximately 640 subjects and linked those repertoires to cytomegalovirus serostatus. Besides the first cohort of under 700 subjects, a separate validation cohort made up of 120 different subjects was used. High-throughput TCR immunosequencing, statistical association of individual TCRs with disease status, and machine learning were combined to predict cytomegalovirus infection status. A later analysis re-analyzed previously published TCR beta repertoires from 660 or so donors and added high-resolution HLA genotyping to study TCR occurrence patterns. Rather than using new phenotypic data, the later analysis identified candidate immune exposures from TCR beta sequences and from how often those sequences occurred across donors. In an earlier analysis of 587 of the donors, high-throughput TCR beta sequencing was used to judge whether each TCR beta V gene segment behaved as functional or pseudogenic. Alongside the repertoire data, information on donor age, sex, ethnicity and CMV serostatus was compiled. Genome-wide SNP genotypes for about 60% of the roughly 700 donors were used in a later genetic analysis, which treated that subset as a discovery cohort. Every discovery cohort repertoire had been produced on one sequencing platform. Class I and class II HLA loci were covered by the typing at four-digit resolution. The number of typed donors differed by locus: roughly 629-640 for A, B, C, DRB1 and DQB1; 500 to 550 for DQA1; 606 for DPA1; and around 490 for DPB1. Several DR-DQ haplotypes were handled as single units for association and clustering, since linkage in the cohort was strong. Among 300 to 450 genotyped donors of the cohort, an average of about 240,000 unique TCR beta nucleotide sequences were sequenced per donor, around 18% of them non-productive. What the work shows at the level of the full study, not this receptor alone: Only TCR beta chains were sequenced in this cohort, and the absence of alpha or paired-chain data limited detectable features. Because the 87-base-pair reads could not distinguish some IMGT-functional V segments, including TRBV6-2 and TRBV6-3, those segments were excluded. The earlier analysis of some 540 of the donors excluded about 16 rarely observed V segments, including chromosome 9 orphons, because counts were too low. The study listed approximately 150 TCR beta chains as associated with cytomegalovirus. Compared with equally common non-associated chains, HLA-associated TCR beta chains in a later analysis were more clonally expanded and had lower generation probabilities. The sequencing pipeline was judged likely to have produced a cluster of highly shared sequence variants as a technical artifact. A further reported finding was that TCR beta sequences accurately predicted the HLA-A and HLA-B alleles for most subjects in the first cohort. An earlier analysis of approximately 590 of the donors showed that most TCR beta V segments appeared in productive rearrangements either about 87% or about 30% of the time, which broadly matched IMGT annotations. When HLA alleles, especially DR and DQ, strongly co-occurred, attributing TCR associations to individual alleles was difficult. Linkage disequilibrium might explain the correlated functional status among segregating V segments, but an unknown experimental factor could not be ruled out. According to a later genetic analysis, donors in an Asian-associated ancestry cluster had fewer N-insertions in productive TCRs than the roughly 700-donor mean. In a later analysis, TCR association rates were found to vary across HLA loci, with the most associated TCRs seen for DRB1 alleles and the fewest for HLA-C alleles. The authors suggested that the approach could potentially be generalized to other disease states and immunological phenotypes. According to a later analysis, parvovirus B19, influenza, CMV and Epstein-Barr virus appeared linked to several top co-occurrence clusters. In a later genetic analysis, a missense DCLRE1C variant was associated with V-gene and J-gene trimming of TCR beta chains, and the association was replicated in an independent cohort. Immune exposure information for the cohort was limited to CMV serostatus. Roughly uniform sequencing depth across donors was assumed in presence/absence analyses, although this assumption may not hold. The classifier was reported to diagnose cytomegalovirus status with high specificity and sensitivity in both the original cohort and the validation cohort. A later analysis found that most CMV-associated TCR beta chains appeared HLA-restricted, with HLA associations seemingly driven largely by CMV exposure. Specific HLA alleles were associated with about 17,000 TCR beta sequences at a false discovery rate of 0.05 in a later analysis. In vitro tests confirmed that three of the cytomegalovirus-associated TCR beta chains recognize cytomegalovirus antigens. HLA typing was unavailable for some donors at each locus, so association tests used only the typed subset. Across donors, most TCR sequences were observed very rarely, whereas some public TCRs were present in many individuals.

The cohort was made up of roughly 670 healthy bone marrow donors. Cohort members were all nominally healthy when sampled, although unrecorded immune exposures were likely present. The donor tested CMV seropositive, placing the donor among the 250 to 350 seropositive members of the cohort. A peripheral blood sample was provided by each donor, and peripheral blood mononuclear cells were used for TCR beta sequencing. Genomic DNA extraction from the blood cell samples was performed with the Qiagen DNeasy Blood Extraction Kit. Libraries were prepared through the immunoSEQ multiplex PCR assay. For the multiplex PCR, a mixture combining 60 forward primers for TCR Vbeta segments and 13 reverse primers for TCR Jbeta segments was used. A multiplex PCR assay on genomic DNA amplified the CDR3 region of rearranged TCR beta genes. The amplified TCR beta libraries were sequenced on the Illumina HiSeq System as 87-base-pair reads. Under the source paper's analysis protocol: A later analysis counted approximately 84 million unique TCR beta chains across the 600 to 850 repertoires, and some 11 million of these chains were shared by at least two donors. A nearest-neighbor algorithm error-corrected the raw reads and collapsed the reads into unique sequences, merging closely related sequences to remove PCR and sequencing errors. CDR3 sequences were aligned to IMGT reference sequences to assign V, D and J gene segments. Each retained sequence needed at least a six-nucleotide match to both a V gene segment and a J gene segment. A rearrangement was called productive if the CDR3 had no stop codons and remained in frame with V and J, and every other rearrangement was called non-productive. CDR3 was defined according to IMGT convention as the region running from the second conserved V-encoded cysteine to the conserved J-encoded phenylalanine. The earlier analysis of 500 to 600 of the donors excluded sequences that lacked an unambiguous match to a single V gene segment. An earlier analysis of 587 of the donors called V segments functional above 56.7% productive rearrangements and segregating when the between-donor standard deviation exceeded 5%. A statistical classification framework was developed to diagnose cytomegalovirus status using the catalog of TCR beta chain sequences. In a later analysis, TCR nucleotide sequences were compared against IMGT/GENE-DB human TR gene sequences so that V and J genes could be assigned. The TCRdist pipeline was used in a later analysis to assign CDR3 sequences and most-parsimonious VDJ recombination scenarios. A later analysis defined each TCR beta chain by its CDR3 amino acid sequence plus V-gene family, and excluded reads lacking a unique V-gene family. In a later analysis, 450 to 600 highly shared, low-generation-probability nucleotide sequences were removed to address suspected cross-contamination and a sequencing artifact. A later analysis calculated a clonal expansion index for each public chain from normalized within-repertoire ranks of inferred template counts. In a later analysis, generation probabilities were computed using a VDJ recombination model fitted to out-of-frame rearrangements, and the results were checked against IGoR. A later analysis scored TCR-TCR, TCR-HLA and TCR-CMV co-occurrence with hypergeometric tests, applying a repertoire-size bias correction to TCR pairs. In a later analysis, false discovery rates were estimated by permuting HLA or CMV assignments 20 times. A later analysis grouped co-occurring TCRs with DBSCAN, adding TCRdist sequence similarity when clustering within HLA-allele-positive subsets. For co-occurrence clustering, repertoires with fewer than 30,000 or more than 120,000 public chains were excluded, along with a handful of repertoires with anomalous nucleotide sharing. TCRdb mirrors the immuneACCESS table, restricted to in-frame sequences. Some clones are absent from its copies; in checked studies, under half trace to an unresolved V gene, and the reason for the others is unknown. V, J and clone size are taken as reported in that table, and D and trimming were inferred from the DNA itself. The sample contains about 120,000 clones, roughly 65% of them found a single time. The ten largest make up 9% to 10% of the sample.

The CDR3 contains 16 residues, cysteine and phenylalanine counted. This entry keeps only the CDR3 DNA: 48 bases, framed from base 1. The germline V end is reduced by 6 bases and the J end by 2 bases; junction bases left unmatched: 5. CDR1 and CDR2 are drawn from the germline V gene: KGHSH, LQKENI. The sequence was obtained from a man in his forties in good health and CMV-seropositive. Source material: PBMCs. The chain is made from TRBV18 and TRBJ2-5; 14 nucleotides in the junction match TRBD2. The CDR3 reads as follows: CASSATSGGVQETQYF. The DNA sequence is TGTGCCAGCTCCGCGACTAGCGGGGGGGTACAAGAGACCCAGTACTTC.